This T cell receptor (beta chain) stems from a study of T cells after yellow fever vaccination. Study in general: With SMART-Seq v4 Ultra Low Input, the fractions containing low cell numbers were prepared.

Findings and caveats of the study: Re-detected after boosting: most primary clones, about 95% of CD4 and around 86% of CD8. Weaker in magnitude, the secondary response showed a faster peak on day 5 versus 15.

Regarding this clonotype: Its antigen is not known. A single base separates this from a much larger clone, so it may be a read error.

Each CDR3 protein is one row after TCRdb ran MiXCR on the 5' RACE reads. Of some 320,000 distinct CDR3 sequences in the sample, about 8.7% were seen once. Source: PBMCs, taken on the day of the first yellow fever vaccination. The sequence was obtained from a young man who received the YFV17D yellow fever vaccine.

In nucleotides, the CDR3 is TGTGCCAGCAGCCAAGCAGGGGCTTCGGGCTCGCGTCAGGAGACCCAGTACTTC. Amino acids: CASSQAGASGSRQETQYF. The chain is built from TRBV4-2 and TRBJ2-5, with D perhaps TRBD1 (6 bases). Trimming removed 1 base at V and 5 bases at J, with 23 bases between. Germline CDR1 and CDR2: LGHNA and YNFKEQ. The CDR3 loop spans 18 amino acids.